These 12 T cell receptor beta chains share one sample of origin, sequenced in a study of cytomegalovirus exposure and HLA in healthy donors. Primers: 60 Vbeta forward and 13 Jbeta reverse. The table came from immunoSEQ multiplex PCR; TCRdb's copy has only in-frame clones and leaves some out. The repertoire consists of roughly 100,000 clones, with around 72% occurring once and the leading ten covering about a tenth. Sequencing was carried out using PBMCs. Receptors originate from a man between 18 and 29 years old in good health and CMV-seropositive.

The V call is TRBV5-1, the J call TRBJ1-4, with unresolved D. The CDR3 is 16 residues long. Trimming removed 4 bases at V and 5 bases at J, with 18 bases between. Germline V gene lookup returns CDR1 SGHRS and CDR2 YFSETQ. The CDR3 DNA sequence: TGCGCCAGCAGCGACGGAAAATACAGTGGAAATGAAAAACTGTTTTTT. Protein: CASSDGKYSGNEKLFF.

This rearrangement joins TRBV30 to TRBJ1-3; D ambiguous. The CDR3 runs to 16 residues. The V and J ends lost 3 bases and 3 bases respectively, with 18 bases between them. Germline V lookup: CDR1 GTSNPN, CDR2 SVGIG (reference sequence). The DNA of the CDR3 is TGTGCCTGGAGCCACCCGCGGGTCAGAGGTGGAAACACCATATATTTT. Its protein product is CAWSHPRVRGGNTIYF. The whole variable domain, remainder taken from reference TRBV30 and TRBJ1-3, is SQTIHQWPATLVQPVGSPLSLECTVEGTSNPNLYWYRQAAGRGLQLLFYSVGIGQISSEVPQNLSASRPQDRQFILSSKKLLLSDSGFYLCAWSHPRVRGGNTIYFGEGSWLTVV.

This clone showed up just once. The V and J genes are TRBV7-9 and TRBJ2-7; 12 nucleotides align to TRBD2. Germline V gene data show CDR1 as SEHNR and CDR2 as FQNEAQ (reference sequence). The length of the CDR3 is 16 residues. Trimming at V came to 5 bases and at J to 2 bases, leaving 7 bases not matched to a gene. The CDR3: CASSPGSSGGAYEQYF. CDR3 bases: TGTGCCAGCAGCCCCGGGTCTAGCGGGGGGGCCTACGAGCAGTACTTC.

The CDR3: CAIRPTGTGLFYEQYF. The CDR3 DNA reads TGTGCCATCAGACCGACCGGGACAGGGCTTTTCTACGAGCAGTACTTC. The J gene is TRBJ2-7, the V gene TRBV10-3; 9 bases align to TRBD1. This CDR3 contains 16 residues. Germline assignment: CDR1 ENHRY and CDR2 SYGVKD. V lost 6 bases to trimming and J lost 3 bases; unmatched junction nucleotides: 12.

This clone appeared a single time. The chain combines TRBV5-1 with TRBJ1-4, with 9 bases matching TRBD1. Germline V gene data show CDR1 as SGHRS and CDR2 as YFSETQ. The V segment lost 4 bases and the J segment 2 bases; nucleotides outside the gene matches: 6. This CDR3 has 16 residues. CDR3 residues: CASSAGTGNTNEKLFF. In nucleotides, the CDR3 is TGCGCCAGCAGCGCAGGGACAGGGAATACTAATGAAAAACTGTTTTTT.

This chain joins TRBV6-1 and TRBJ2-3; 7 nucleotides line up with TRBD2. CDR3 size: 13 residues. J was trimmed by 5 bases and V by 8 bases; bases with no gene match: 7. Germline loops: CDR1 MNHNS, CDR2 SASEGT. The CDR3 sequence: CASSGLVGDTQYF. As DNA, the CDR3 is TGTGCCAGCTCCGGACTAGTTGGAGATACGCAGTATTTT.

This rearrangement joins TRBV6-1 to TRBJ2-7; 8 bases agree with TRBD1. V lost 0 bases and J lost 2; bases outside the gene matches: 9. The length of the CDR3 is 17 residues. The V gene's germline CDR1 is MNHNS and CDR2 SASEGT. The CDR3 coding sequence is TGTGCCAGCAGTGAAGCGTTTCGGTCAGGGGGCCCCTACGAGCAGTACTTC. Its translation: CASSEAFRSGGPYEQYF.

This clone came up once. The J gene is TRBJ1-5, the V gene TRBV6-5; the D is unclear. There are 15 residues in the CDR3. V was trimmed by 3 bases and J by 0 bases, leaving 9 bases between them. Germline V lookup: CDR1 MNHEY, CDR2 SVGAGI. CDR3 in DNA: TGTGCCAGCAGTTATAGCGTTGCTAGCAATCAGCCCCAGCATTTT. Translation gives CASSYSVASNQPQHF.

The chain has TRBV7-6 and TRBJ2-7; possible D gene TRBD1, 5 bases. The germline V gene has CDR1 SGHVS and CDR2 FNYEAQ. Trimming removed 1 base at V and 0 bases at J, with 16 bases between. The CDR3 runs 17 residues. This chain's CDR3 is CASSLGGPGRVSYEQYF. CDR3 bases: TGTGCCAGCAGCTTAGGGGGCCCTGGCAGGGTCTCCTACGAGCAGTACTTC.

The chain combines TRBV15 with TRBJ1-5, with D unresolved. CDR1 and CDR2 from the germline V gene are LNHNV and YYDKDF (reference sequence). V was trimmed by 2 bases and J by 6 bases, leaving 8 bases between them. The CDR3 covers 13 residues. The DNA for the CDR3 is TGTGCCACCAGCAGACCCCTACTTCAGCCCCAGCATTTT. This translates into CATSRPLLQPQHF.

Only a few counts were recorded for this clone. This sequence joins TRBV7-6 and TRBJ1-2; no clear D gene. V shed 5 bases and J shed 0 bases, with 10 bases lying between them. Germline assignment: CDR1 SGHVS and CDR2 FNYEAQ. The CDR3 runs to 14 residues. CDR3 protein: CASSPRHANYGYTF. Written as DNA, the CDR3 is TGTGCCAGCAGCCCCAGACACGCTAACTATGGCTACACCTTC. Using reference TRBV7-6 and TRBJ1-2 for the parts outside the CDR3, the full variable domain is GAGVSQSPRYKVTKRGQDVALRCDPISGHVSLYWYRQALGQGPEFLTYFNYEAQQDKSGLPNDRFSAERPEGSISTLTIQRTEQRDSAMYRCASSPRHANYGYTFGSGTRLTVV.

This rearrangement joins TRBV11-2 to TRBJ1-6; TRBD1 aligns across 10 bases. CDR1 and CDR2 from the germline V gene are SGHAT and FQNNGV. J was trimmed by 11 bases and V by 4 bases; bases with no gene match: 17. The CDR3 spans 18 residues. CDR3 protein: CASSYRGRDRGPGAPLHF. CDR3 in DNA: TGTGCCAGCAGCTACCGGGGGCGGGACAGGGGTCCGGGGGCACCCCTCCACTTT.